These 13 T cell receptor beta chains share one sample of origin, sequenced in a study of T cells in Graves' hyperthyroidism and ophthalmopathy. Amplification yielded TCR beta CDR3 regions, with RNA transcripts as the source. Primed by the HTBI set, a first-round RT-PCR was run on the TCR CDR3. MiXCR was run by TCRdb on the multiplex PCR reads, yielding one entry per CDR3 protein. The sample carries 650,000 to 800,000 distinct CDR3 sequences, 40% to 55% recorded once. Sequenced sample: peripheral blood or thyroid tissue (not recorded which). The receptors derive from an adult man with Graves' disease, either hyperthyroidism or ophthalmopathy (not recorded which).

This chain joins TRBV10-3 and TRBJ2-3; possibly TRBD2 for D (5 bases). The V gene lost 7 bases and the J gene lost 6 bases, with 14 bases spanning the gap. Germline V gene data show CDR1 as ENHRY and CDR2 as SYGVKD. The CDR3 loop spans 13 amino acids. The CDR3 DNA sequence: TGTGCCATCAAGCAGGAGGTGATTGATACGCAGTATTTT. It encodes CAIKQEVIDTQYF.

The chain links TRBV2 to TRBJ1-1; TRBD1 aligns across 7 bases. CDR3 size: 12 residues. The germline V gene encodes CDR1 SNHLY and CDR2 FYNNEI. V shed 6 bases, J shed 6 bases, and the junction held 4 bases outside the gene matches. CDR3 sequence reads: CASRQGVAEAFF. The CDR3 DNA follows: TGTGCCAGCAGGCAGGGGGTGGCTGAAGCTTTCTTT.

There are many counts of this clonotype. The V call is TRBV25-1, the J call TRBJ1-2; D ambiguous. V lost 6 bases and J lost 5, with 22 bases in between. The length of the CDR3 is 16 residues. The germline gives CDR1 MGHDK, CDR2 SYGVNS. The CDR3 sequence: CASRATTENGIYGYTF. The CDR3, as DNA: TGTGCCAGCAGGGCTACTACGGAAAACGGGATATATGGCTACACCTTC.

This clonotype has a single count. The J gene is TRBJ1-4, the V gene TRBV2; no clear D gene. Trimming removed 8 bases from V and 2 bases from J, with 15 bases in between. Germline V lookup: CDR1 SNHLY, CDR2 FYNNEI. The length of the CDR3 is 15 residues. CDR3 nucleotide sequence: TGTGCCAGCTTCAACCGGGGTGGGACTAATGAAAAACTGTTTTTT. Protein product: CASFNRGGTNEKLFF.

This clonotype showed up many times. The V call is TRBV2, the J call TRBJ2-7, with 10 bases identical to TRBD1. V lost 7 bases, J lost 6 bases, and 3 bases stayed unmatched. Germline-derived CDR1 and CDR2 are SNHLY and FYNNEI. This CDR3 spans 12 amino acids. In DNA, the CDR3 is TGTGCCAGCACCGGGACAGGGGTCGAGCAGTACTTC. This encodes CASTGTGVEQYF.

V gene TRBV10-3 combines with J gene TRBJ2-7; 10 nucleotides match TRBD1. V lost 4 bases to trimming and J lost 4 bases; unmatched junction nucleotides: 4. CDR1 and CDR2 from the germline V gene are ENHRY and SYGVKD. CDR3 length: 14 amino acids. CDR3 in DNA: TGTGCCATCAGTGCAGCGGACAGGGGGTACGAGCAGTACTTC. This codes for CAISAADRGYEQYF.

In regard to this clonotype: Mismatch with germline at one junction end may stem from a read error. The chain couples TRBV10-3 to TRBJ1-5, with TRBD1 matching 7 bases. CDR3 length: 13 residues. In germline, CDR1 is ENHRY, CDR2 SYGVKD. The CDR3 DNA reads TGTGCCAGCAGTGAAGGACAGGTTCAGCCCCAGCATTTT. Translated: CASSEGQVQPQHF.

The chain has TRBV10-3 and TRBJ2-3; TRBD2 might be the D (5 bases). Trimming removed 3 bases from V and 4 bases from J, with 14 bases in between. Germline-derived CDR1 and CDR2 are ENHRY and SYGVKD. The CDR3 contains 15 residues. The chain's CDR3 is CAISEKHPSPDTQYF. The CDR3 DNA sequence: TGTGCCATCAGTGAAAAGCATCCTAGCCCAGATACGCAGTATTTT.

The chain uses TRBV2 and TRBJ2-5; D uncertain. The CDR3 spans 11 residues. Trimming left V 1 base short and J 10 bases short, with 7 bases between. Germline V gene lookup returns CDR1 SNHLY and CDR2 FYNNEI. The CDR3 reads CASSEGQIQYF. CDR3 DNA: TGTGCCAGCAGTGAAGGGCAGATCCAGTACTTC.

This clonotype was recorded a few times. This chain joins TRBV2 and TRBJ1-1, with a weak D call TRBD1 (5 bases). This CDR3 has 15 amino acids. Germline values: CDR1 SNHLY, CDR2 FYNNEI. Trimming removed 6 bases from V and 2 bases from J, with 16 bases in between. In DNA, the CDR3 is TGTGCCAGCAGCTTAGCGGCGACAGTAAACACTGAAGCTTTCTTT. Protein sequence: CASSLAATVNTEAFF.

The table lists this clonotype with many counts. The V gene is TRBV2, the J gene TRBJ1-5; a weak D match, TRBD1 (6 bases). The V end was cut by 4 bases, the J end by 5 bases, with 15 bases between. Germline loops: CDR1 SNHLY, CDR2 FYNNEI. The length of the CDR3 is 15 residues. DNA for the CDR3: TGTGCCAGCAGTGGTGCTACAGGGTATGATCAGCCCCAGCATTTT. It specifies CASSGATGYDQPQHF.

With regard to this clonotype: Compared with germline, one end of the junction differs, possibly owing to a read error. The chain has TRBV7-9 and TRBJ2-7, with 12 positions matching TRBD2. This CDR3 spans 15 amino acids. Germline V gene lookup returns CDR1 SEHNR and CDR2 FQNEAQ (reference sequence). In nucleotides, the CDR3 is TGCGCCAGCAGCCAAATTACTAGCGGGAGGTACGAGCAGTACTTC. It encodes CASSQITSGRYEQYF.

Points on this clonotype: A clone one base away is much larger, so this may be a read error. The rearrangement uses TRBV7-9 and TRBJ2-5; D possibly corresponds to TRBD2 (6 bases). This CDR3 is built from 16 residues. Germline V gives CDR1 SEHNR, CDR2 FQNEAQ (reference sequence). The CDR3, as DNA: TGTGCCGGCAGCTTAGAGGGACTTCCCACGGGCGAGACCCAGTACTTC. This translates into CAGSLEGLPTGETQYF.